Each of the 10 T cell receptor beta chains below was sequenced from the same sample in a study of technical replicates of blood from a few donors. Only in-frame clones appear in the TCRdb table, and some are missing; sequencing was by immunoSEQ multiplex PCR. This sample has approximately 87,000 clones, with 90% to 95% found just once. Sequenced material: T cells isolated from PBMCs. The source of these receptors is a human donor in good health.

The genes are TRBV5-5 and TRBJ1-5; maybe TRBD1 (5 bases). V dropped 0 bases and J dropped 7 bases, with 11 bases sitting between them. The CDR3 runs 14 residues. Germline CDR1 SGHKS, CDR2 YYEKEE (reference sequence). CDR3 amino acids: CASSLGGVTQPQHF. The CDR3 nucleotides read TGTGCCAGCAGCTTGGGGGGGGTAACACAGCCCCAGCATTTT.

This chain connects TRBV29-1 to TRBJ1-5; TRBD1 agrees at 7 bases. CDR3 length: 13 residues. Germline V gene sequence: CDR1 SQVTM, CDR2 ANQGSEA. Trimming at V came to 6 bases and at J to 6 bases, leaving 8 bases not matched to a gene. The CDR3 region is CSVITGVGQPQHF. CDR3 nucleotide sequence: TGCAGCGTAATTACAGGGGTGGGTCAGCCCCAGCATTTT.

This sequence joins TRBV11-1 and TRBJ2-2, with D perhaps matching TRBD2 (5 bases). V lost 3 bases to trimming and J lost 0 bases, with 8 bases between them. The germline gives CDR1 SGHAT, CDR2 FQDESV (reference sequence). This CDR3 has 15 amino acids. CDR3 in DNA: TGTGCCAGCAGCTTCGGGGTAGCGAACACCGGGGAGCTGTTTTTT. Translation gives CASSFGVANTGELFF.

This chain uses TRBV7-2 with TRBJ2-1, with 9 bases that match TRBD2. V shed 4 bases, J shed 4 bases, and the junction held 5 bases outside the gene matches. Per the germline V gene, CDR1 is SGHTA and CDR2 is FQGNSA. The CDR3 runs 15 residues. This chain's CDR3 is CASSSPSGRYNEQFF. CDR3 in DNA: TGTGCCAGCAGCTCCCCCAGCGGGAGGTACAATGAGCAGTTCTTC.

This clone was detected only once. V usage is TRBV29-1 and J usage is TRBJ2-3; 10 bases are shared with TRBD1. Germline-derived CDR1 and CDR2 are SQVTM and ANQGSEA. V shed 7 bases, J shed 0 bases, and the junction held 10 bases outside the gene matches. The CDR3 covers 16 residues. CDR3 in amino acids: CSGGTGAGLSTDTQYF. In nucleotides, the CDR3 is TGCAGCGGTGGGACAGGGGCCGGGTTAAGCACAGATACGCAGTATTTT.

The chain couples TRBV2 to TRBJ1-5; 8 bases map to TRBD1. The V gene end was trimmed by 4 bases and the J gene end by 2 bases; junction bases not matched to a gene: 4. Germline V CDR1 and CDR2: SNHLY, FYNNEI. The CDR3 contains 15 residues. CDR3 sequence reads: CASSVQGQGNQPQHF. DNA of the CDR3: TGTGCCAGCAGTGTACAGGGACAGGGCAATCAGCCCCAGCATTTT.

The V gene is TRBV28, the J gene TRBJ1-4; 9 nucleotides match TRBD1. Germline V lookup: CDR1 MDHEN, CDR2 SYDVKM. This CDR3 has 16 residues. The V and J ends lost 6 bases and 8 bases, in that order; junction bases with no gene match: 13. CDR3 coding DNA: TGTGCCAGCAGCTTTTTGGGGACAGGGTCCCGGGAAAAACTGTTTTTT. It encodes CASSFLGTGSREKLFF.

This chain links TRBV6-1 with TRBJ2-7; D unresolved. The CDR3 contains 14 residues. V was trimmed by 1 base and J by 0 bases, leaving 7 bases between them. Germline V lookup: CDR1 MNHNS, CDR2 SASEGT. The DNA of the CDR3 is TGTGCCAGCAGTGAAGACATCAGCTCCTACGAGCAGTACTTC. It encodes CASSEDISSYEQYF.

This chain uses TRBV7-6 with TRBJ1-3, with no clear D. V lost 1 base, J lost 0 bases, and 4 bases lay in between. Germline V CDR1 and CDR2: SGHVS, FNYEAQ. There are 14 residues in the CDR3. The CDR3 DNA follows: TGTGCCAGCAGCTTAGGAGGCTCTGGAAACACCATATATTTT. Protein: CASSLGGSGNTIYF.

CDR3 region: CASSEGVAFYEQYF. As DNA, the CDR3 is TGCGCCAGCAGTGAGGGAGTAGCTTTCTACGAGCAGTACTTC. V gene TRBV10-2 combines with J gene TRBJ2-7; D is uncertain. V was trimmed by 2 bases and J by 3 bases, leaving 11 bases between them. The germline gives CDR1 WSHSY, CDR2 SAAADI. This CDR3 has 14 amino acids.